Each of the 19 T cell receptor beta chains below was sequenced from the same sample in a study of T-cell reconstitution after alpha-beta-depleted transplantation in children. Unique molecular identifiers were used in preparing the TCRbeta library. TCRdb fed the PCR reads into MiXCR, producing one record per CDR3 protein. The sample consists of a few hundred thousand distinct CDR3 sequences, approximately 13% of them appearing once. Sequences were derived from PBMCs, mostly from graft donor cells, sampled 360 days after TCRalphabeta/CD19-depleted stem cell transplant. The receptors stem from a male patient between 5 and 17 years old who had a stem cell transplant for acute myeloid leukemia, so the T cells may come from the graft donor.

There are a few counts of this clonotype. CDR3 protein: CASRRLAGEGTGELFF. The CDR3 coding sequence is TGTGCCAGCAGGCGACTAGCGGGAGAGGGCACCGGGGAGCTGTTTTTT. The chain carries TRBV6-4 and TRBJ2-2, with 12 bases aligning to TRBD2. Germline loops: CDR1 MRHNA, CDR2 SNTAGT. The CDR3 runs 16 residues. Unmatched junction bases numbered 6, after V lost 6 bases and J lost 4 bases.

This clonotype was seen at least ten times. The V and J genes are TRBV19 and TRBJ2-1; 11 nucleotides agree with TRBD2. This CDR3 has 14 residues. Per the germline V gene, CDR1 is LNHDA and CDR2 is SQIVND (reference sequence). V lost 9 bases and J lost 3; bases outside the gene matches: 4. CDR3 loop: CASRLAGFYNEQFF. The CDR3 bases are TGTGCCAGCAGACTAGCGGGGTTCTACAATGAGCAGTTCTTC.

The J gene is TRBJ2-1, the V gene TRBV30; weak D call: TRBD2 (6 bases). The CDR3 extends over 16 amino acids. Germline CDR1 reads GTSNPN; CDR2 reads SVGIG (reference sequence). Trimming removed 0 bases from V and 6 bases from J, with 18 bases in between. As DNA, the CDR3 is TGTGCCTGGAGTGTACGTGTGGGAGGTGTAAGCAATGAGCAGTTCTTC. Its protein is CAWSVRVGGVSNEQFF. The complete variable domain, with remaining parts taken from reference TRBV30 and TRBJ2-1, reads SQTIHQWPATLVQPVGSPLSLECTVEGTSNPNLYWYRQAAGRGLQLLFYSVGIGQISSEVPQNLSASRPQDRQFILSSKKLLLSDSGFYLCAWSVRVGGVSNEQFFGPGTRLTVL.

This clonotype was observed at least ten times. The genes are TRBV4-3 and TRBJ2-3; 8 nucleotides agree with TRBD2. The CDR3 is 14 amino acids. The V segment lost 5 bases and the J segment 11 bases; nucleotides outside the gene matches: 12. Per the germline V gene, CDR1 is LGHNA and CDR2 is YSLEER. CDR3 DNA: TGCGCCAGCAGCTCCTTACTAGCGGAGAATAGGCAGTATTTT. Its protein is CASSSLLAENRQYF.

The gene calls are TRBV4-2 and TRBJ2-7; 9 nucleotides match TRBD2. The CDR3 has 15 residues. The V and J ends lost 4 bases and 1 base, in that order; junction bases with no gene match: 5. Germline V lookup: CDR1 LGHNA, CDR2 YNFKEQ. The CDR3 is CASSRQAGGSYEQYF. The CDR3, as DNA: TGTGCCAGCAGCCGACAAGCGGGGGGATCCTACGAGCAGTACTTC.

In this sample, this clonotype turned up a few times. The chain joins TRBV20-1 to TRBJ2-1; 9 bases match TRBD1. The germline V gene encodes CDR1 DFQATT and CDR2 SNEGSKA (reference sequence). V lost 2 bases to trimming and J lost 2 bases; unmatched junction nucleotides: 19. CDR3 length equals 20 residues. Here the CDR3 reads CSARPWLSYTGGAAYNEQFF. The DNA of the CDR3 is TGCAGTGCTAGACCTTGGCTTTCTTACACAGGGGGCGCGGCCTACAATGAGCAGTTCTTC.

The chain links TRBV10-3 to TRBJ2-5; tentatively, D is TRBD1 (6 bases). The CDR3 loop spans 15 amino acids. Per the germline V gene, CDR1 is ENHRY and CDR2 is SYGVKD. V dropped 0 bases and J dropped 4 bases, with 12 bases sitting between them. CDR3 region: CAISESRQAGETQYF. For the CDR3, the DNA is TGTGCCATCAGTGAGTCTAGACAGGCCGGAGAGACCCAGTACTTC.

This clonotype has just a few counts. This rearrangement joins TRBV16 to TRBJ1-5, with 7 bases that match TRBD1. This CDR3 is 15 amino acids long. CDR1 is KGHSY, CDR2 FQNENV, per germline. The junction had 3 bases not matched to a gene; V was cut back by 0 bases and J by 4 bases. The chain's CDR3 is CASSQSWDRNQPQHF. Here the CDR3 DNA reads TGTGCCAGCAGCCAATCTTGGGACAGAAATCAGCCCCAGCATTTT.

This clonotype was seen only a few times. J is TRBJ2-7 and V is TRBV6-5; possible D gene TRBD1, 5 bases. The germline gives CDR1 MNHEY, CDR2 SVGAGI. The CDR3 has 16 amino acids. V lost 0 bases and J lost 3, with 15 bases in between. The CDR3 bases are TGTGCCAGCAGTTACTCGACAGCCAGCTCCTACTACGAGCAGTACTTC. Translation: CASSYSTASSYYEQYF.

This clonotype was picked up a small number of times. CDR3 sequence (DNA): TGTGCCAGCAGCCGCCAGACTGCGGCGGGAGGGCCCCCCTACAATGAGCAGTTCTTC. Translated: CASSRQTAAGGPPYNEQFF. The genes are TRBV3-1 and TRBJ2-1, with 9 bases aligning to TRBD2. V trimming: 4 bases; J trimming: 2 bases; junction bases outside the gene matches: 15. The germline CDR1 and CDR2 sequences are LGHDT and YNNKEL (reference sequence). The CDR3 covers 19 residues.

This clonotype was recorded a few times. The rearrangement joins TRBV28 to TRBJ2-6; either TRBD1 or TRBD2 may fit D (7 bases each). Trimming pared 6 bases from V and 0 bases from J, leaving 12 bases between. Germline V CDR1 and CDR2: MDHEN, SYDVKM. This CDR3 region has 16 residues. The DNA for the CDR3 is TGTGCCAGCAGCTCAGGGGGGGTCTCTGGGGCCAACGTCCTGACTTTC. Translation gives CASSSGGVSGANVLTF.

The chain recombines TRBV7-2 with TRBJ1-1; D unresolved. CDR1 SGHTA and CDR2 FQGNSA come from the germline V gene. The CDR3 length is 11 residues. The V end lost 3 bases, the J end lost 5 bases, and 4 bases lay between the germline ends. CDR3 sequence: CASSFITEAFF. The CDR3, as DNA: TGTGCCAGCAGCTTTATAACTGAAGCTTTCTTT. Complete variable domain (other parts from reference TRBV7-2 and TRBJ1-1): GAGVSQSPSNKVTEKGKDVELRCDPISGHTALYWYRQSLGQGLEFLIYFQGNSAPDKSGLPSDRFSAERTGGSVSTLTIQRTQQEDSAVYLCASSFITEAFFGQGTRLTVV.

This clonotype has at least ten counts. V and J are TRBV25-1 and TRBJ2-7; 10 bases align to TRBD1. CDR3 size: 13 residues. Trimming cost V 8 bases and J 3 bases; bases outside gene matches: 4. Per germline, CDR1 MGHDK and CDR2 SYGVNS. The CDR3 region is CASDGTGDYEQYF. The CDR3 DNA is TGTGCCAGCGATGGGACAGGGGACTACGAGCAGTACTTC.

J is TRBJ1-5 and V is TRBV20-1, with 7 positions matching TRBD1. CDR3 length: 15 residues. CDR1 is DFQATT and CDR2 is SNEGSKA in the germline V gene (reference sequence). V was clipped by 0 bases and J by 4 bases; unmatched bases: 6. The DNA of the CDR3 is TGCAGTGCTAGAGATGGAGGACAGGCAAATCAGCCCCAGCATTTT. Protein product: CSARDGGQANQPQHF.

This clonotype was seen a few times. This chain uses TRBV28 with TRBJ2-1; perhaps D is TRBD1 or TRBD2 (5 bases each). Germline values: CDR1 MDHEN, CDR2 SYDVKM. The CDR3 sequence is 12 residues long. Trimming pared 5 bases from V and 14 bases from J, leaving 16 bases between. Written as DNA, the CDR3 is TGTGCCAGCAGTATCGGGGCGTTCCGGGAGTTCTTC. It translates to CASSIGAFREFF.

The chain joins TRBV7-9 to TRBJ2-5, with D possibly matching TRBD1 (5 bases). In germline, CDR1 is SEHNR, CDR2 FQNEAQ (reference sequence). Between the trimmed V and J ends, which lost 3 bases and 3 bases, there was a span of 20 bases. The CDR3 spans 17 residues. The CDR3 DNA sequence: TGTGCCAGCAGCTTCGGGCCCCAGGGTGAGGCCAAAGAGACCCAGTACTTC. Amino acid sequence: CASSFGPQGEAKETQYF.

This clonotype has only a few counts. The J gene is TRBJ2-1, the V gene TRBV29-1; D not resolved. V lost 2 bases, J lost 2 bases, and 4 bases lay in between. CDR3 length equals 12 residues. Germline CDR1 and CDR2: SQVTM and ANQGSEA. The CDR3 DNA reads TGCAGCGTTGAAAGCACCTACAATGAGCAGTTCTTC. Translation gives CSVESTYNEQFF.

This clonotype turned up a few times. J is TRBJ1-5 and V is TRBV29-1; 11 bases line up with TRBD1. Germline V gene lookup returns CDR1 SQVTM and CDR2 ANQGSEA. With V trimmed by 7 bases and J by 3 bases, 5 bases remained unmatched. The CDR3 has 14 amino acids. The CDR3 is CSARTGGFNQPQHF. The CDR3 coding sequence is TGCAGCGCCAGGACAGGGGGCTTCAATCAGCCCCAGCATTTT.

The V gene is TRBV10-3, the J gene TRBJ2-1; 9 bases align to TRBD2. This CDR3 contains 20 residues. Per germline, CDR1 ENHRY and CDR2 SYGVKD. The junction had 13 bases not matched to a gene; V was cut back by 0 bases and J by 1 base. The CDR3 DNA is TGTGCCATCAGTGAGTCGATACCCCAAGTACTAGCGGGTTCCTACAATGAGCAGTTCTTC. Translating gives CAISESIPQVLAGSYNEQFF.